The 25 T cell receptor beta chains presented below share a single source sample, sequenced in a study of vaccination effects on CD4 cells after COVID-19. Which antigens these TCRs recognize remains unknown. The repertoire was sequenced with immunoSEQ multiplex PCR; TCRdb's copy has only in-frame clones and lacks some. The profile shows approximately 24,000 clones, about four fifths of them singletons. Ahead of sequencing, the ViraFEST assay grew antigen-specific CD4+ T cells using viral peptide pools. Culture proceeded for 10 days, and CD4+ T cells were then isolated. As their vaccination, participants received two doses of either BNT162b2 or mRNA-1273. Sequenced material: CD4+ T cells from PBMCs cultured with SARS-CoV-2 spike peptides, taken after COVID-19 vaccination. The receptors here all came from a human donor who received a COVID-19 vaccine. Some clones in this sample may be carry-over from other donors' samples.

The chain has TRBV18 and TRBJ1-1; D ambiguous. The CDR3 extends over 13 amino acids. Per germline, CDR1 KGHSH and CDR2 LQKENI. The V and J ends lost 3 bases and 0 bases respectively, with 5 bases between them. CDR3 sequence reads: CASSPSMNTEAFF. CDR3 nucleotide sequence: TGTGCCAGCTCACCGTCCATGAACACTGAAGCTTTCTTT.

This clone has just one count. This chain uses TRBV5-1 with TRBJ2-5, with D perhaps matching TRBD1 (8 bases). Per germline, CDR1 SGHRS and CDR2 YFSETQ. This CDR3 comprises 15 residues. The ends were cut back, 4 bases at V and 5 bases at J, with 18 bases in the middle. The CDR3 region is CASSRSTGEGETQYF. The CDR3 DNA is TGCGCCAGCAGCCGATCGACAGGGGAGGGGGAGACCCAGTACTTC.

The chain joins TRBV15 to TRBJ2-3, with D tentatively TRBD2 (6 bases). The germline CDR1 and CDR2 sequences are LNHNV and YYDKDF (reference sequence). Trimming pared 0 bases from V and 6 bases from J, leaving 19 bases between. CDR3 size: 17 residues. The CDR3 coding sequence is TGTGCCACCAGCAGAGATCGACTAGTCCGATTTGCGGATACGCAGTATTTT. This sequence encodes CATSRDRLVRFADTQYF.

This chain joins TRBV29-1 and TRBJ2-3, with D possibly matching TRBD1 (6 bases). Germline lookup yields CDR1 SQVTM and CDR2 ANQGSEA. The CDR3 is made up of 12 amino acids. Trimming left V 7 bases short and J 4 bases short, with 12 bases between. CDR3 bases: TGCAGCGGAGAACAGGGAGCAGATACGCAGTATTTT. Its protein product is CSGEQGADTQYF.

V is TRBV5-8 and J is TRBJ2-3; TRBD1 aligns across 8 bases. Germline CDR1 SGHTS, CDR2 YDEGEE. Trimming at V came to 3 bases and at J to 5 bases, leaving 5 bases not matched to a gene. The CDR3 spans 14 residues. CDR3 DNA: TGTGCCAGCAGCTCGGGACAGGCAGGAGATACGCAGTATTTT. It yields the protein CASSSGQAGDTQYF.

V and J are TRBV7-3 and TRBJ2-3; the match to TRBD2 covers 9 bases. Germline lookup yields CDR1 SGHTA and CDR2 FQGTGA. This CDR3 spans 15 amino acids. Losses at the gene ends were 3 bases for V and 5 bases for J; bases not matched to a gene: 6. The chain's CDR3 is CASSLGRGGQDTQYF. CDR3 coding DNA: TGTGCCAGCAGCTTGGGGCGGGGGGGCCAAGATACGCAGTATTTT.

This clone was picked up a small number of times. CDR3 residues: CASSQGNQPQHF. CDR3 in DNA: TGCGCCAGCAGCCAGGGCAATCAGCCCCAGCATTTT. The genes are TRBV10-1 and TRBJ1-5, with D hard to call. This CDR3 has 12 residues. Trimming removed 6 bases from V and 2 bases from J, with 5 bases in between. Germline values: CDR1 WNHNN, CDR2 SYGVQD (reference sequence).

The chain employs TRBV5-1 and TRBJ1-1; D call uncertain. The germline V gene has CDR1 SGHRS and CDR2 YFSETQ. Trimming removed 0 bases from V and 2 bases from J, with 14 bases in between. The CDR3 consists of 16 residues. The CDR3 here is CASSLAPPQENTEAFF. The CDR3 nucleotides read TGCGCCAGCAGCTTGGCCCCTCCGCAGGAAAACACTGAAGCTTTCTTT.

This clone showed up just a few times. The rearrangement links TRBV19 to TRBJ2-5; 7 nucleotides line up with TRBD1. After removal of 8 bases from V and 5 bases from J, the junction contained 8 bases not matched to a gene. Germline V lookup: CDR1 LNHDA, CDR2 SQIVND (reference sequence). The CDR3 sequence is 13 residues long. For the CDR3, the DNA is TGTGCCAGTTCAGACAGGGCCCGGGAGACCCAGTACTTC. Protein: CASSDRARETQYF. Full variable domain (remainder filled in from reference TRBV19 and TRBJ2-5): DGGITQSPKYLFRKEGQNVTLSCEQNLNHDAMYWYRQDPGQGLRLIYYSQIVNDFQKGDIAEGYSVSREKKESFPLTVTSAQKNPTAFYLCASSDRARETQYFGPGTRLLVL.

This chain uses TRBV7-2 with TRBJ2-3, with 7 bases matching TRBD1. Germline V gene data show CDR1 as SGHTA and CDR2 as FQGNSA. The CDR3 has 16 amino acids. The V and J ends lost 5 bases and 0 bases, in that order; junction bases with no gene match: 8. In DNA, the CDR3 is TGTGCCAGCAGCAATAGAGGGGGCCGGAGCACAGATACGCAGTATTTT. Translating gives CASSNRGGRSTDTQYF.

The chain joins TRBV24-1 to TRBJ2-1; D gene ambiguous. Trimming removed 3 bases from V and 8 bases from J, with 13 bases in between. Germline V gives CDR1 KGHDR, CDR2 SFDVKD. The CDR3 covers 14 residues. This chain's CDR3 is CATSDPPLGDEQFF. The CDR3 bases are TGTGCCACCAGTGATCCCCCACTTGGGGATGAGCAGTTCTTC.

This chain uses TRBV10-3 with TRBJ2-3; 10 bases are shared with TRBD2. V shed 3 bases and J 6 bases; nucleotides not matched to a gene: 6. This CDR3 is 15 amino acids long. CDR1 and CDR2 (germline): ENHRY, SYGVKD. Here the CDR3 reads CAISDGVAGGDTQYF. As DNA, the CDR3 is TGTGCCATCAGTGACGGGGTAGCGGGGGGTGATACGCAGTATTTT.

The table lists this clone with a few counts. The J gene is TRBJ1-6, the V gene TRBV19, with D unclear. The CDR3 covers 13 residues. The V gene lost 3 bases and the J gene lost 8 bases, with 8 bases spanning the gap. CDR1 is LNHDA and CDR2 is SQIVND in the germline V gene (reference sequence). CDR3 residues: CASSMEGDSPLHF. As DNA, the CDR3 is TGTGCCAGTAGTATGGAGGGAGATTCACCCCTCCACTTT.

This clone came up a few times. The rearrangement uses TRBV19 and TRBJ1-5; 7 bases align to TRBD1. V lost 1 base, J lost 0 bases, and 6 bases stayed unmatched. The germline CDR1 and CDR2 sequences are LNHDA and SQIVND (reference sequence). This CDR3 has 17 amino acids. The CDR3 DNA sequence: TGTGCCAGTAGTATAGGACAGGGAGTTTATAGCAATCAGCCCCAGCATTTT. Amino acids: CASSIGQGVYSNQPQHF.

The rearrangement uses TRBV6-5 and TRBJ2-5, with 7 bases lining up with TRBD2. V gave up 7 bases and J gave up 5 bases; unmatched junction bases: 7. This CDR3 is 13 amino acids long. The germline V gene has CDR1 MNHEY and CDR2 SVGAGI. The CDR3 nucleotides are TGTGCCAGCACCTCTGGGGGGGTTGAGACCCAGTACTTC. Its protein product is CASTSGGVETQYF.

V usage is TRBV10-2 and J usage is TRBJ1-2; D may be TRBD1 (5 bases). Trimming took 0 bases from V and 9 from J, leaving 14 bases between them. Germline V gene sequence: CDR1 WSHSY, CDR2 SAAADI. CDR3 length equals 14 residues. CDR3 residues: CASSESTGTFSYTF. The CDR3 DNA reads as TGCGCCAGCAGTGAGTCCACCGGGACCTTTAGCTACACCTTC.

This clone was observed a handful of times. The rearrangement links TRBV10-2 to TRBJ2-6, with D perhaps matching TRBD1 or TRBD2 (5 bases each). CDR3 length: 18 amino acids. Trimming cost V 6 bases and J 4 bases, with 22 bases left between them. Germline V gene lookup returns CDR1 WSHSY and CDR2 SAAADI. DNA for the CDR3: TGCGCCAGCAGGCCGCTCCGGGACCCCCCGTGGGGGGCCAACGTCCTGACTTTC. It codes for CASRPLRDPPWGANVLTF.

This sequence joins TRBV5-4 and TRBJ1-5; D is possibly TRBD1 (6 bases). CDR3 length: 17 residues. CDR1 is SGHNT and CDR2 is YYREEE in the germline V gene (reference sequence). V was pared by 3 bases and J by 0 bases, with 16 bases between. The CDR3 region is CASSWGGGTNSNQPQHF. CDR3 sequence (DNA): TGTGCCAGCAGCTGGGGGGGAGGGACAAATAGCAATCAGCCCCAGCATTTT. Supplemented by reference TRBV5-4 and TRBJ1-5, the full variable domain reads ETGVTQSPTHLIKTRGQQVTLRCSSQSGHNTVSWYQQALGQGPQFIFQYYREEENGRGNFPPRFSGLQFPNYSSELNVNALELDDSALYLCASSWGGGTNSNQPQHFGDGTRLSIL.

This chain joins TRBV10-3 and TRBJ1-3, with D maybe TRBD1 (6 bases). CDR1 is ENHRY and CDR2 is SYGVKD in the germline V gene. The CDR3 extends over 14 amino acids. The V and J ends lost 5 bases and 4 bases respectively, with 12 bases between them. In DNA form, the CDR3 reads TGTGCCATCAGTCCGGACAGTTTCGGAAACACCATATATTTT. Protein: CAISPDSFGNTIYF.

The V and J genes are TRBV5-6 and TRBJ1-1, with 7 bases that match TRBD1. The germline CDR1 and CDR2 sequences are SGHDT and YYEEEE. Losses at the gene ends were 4 bases for V and 9 bases for J; bases not matched to a gene: 9. The CDR3 extends over 13 amino acids. The CDR3 DNA sequence: TGTGCCAGCAGCCACCGGGACAGCGAAAAAGCTTTCTTT. Its translation is CASSHRDSEKAFF. The full variable domain, completed using reference TRBV5-6 and TRBJ1-1, is DAGVTQSPTHLIKTRGQQVTLRCSPKSGHDTVSWYQQALGQGPQFIFQYYEEEERQRGNFPDRFSGHQFPNYSSELNVNALLLGDSALYLCASSHRDSEKAFFGQGTRLTVV.

This chain links TRBV6-2 or TRBV6-3 with TRBJ2-2, with 7 bases fitting TRBD1. The CDR3 has 16 amino acids. Trimming removed 6 bases from V and 4 bases from J; junction bases left unmatched: 11. CDR1 is MNHEY, CDR2 SVGEGT, per germline. The CDR3 spells CASSTGQARATGELFF. CDR3 in DNA: TGTGCCAGCAGCACCGGACAGGCCCGAGCCACCGGGGAGCTGTTTTTT.

The chain recombines TRBV6-5 with TRBJ2-7; D perhaps matches TRBD1 (6 bases). Trimming pared 6 bases from V and 2 bases from J, leaving 17 bases between. CDR3 length equals 15 residues. Germline CDR1 and CDR2: MNHEY and SVGAGI. The DNA of the CDR3 is TGTGCCAGCAGGGCTGCAGGGGCGTGGACCTACGAGCAGTACGTC. It yields the protein CASRAAGAWTYEQYV.

This clone has just a few counts. V is TRBV2 and J is TRBJ2-1; TRBD1 is a possible D gene (5 bases). This CDR3 contains 14 residues. CDR1 SNHLY and CDR2 FYNNEI come from the germline V gene. Trimming stripped 2 bases from V and 4 bases from J, with 9 bases between. The CDR3 DNA reads TGTGCCAGCAGTGAAAGGGGCCAGTACAATGAGCAGTTCTTC. It yields the protein CASSERGQYNEQFF.

The V call is TRBV12-3 or TRBV12-4, the J call TRBJ2-7; TRBD1 aligns across 7 bases. V gave up 6 bases and J gave up 5 bases; unmatched junction bases: 4. The CDR3 consists of 12 residues. CDR3 nucleotides: TGTGCCAGCAGGACAGGGAACCACGAGCAGTACGTC. This translates into CASRTGNHEQYV.

The chain is built from TRBV28 and TRBJ2-7, with 10 bases that match TRBD2. The junction had 13 bases not matched to a gene; V was cut back by 9 bases and J by 5 bases. Germline CDR1 MDHEN, CDR2 SYDVKM. The CDR3 spans 15 residues. The DNA of the CDR3 is TGTGCCAGTACTCCGAGGACTAGCGGATTTAACGAGCAGTACGTC. Translated: CASTPRTSGFNEQYV.